These 26 T cell receptor beta chains were all obtained from the same sample, sequenced in a study of regulatory T cells in long-lasting Graves disease. The time point here: persistent/refractory GD, antithyroid drugs over 5 years with positive TRAb. The TCR library was made from RNA that had been extracted from PBMCs in TRIzol. Building the TCR beta libraries relied on iRepertoire HTBI primers, and CDR3 regions underwent Arm-PCR. Using its own MiXCR run on the multiplex PCR reads, TCRdb lists one record per CDR3 protein. The sample holds 700,000 or so distinct CDR3 sequences; 30% are singletons and the top ten take 42%. Sample: peripheral blood mononuclear cells (PBMCs), taken when the disease was refractory, from a patient treated with antithyroid drugs. The source is a female donor with Graves disease.

The rearrangement uses TRBV5-1 and TRBJ1-2; TRBD1 is a possible D gene (6 bases). The CDR3 extends over 17 amino acids. Germline V gives CDR1 SGHRS, CDR2 YFSETQ. Trimming took 0 bases from V and 0 from J, leaving 15 bases between them. CDR3 coding DNA: TGCGCCAGCAGCTTGGAGGCCCAGGGGACGCCTAACTATGGCTACACCTTC. It is translated as CASSLEAQGTPNYGYTF.

The chain recombines TRBV12-3 or TRBV12-4 with TRBJ1-6; 7 nucleotides match TRBD1. The CDR3 has 15 amino acids. The trim removed 5 bases at V and 9 bases at J, leaving 10 bases unmatched. CDR3 coding DNA: TGTGCCAGCAGTCCCGAACAGGGGAGTCCTTCACCCCTCCACTTT. Protein: CASSPEQGSPSPLHF.

The rearrangement links TRBV5-6 to TRBJ1-1; 7 positions agree with TRBD1. CDR3 length: 17 amino acids. The trim removed 4 bases at V and 5 bases at J, leaving 17 bases unmatched. The germline V gene has CDR1 SGHDT and CDR2 YYEEEE. DNA for the CDR3: TGTGCCAGCAGCCTTTCTCTCCGGGACAGTTCGAGGACTGAAGCTTTCTTT. Its translation: CASSLSLRDSSRTEAFF.

This clonotype was found a few times. J is TRBJ1-4 and V is TRBV6-1; 7 bases map to TRBD1. Germline V CDR1 and CDR2: MNHNS, SASEGT. CDR3 length: 14 amino acids. Losses at the gene ends were 6 bases for V and 4 bases for J; bases not matched to a gene: 5. CDR3 nucleotide sequence: TGTGCCAGCAGGCCGACAGGGTATAATGAAAAACTGTTTTTT. Its translation: CASRPTGYNEKLFF.

This clonotype was seen a handful of times. This chain connects TRBV6-1 to TRBJ2-7; 10 bases map to TRBD1. CDR3 length equals 15 residues. CDR1 MNHNS and CDR2 SASEGT come from the germline V gene. The V and J ends lost 7 bases and 3 bases, in that order; junction bases with no gene match: 9. The CDR3 bases are TGTGCCAGCAATATCCGGGACAGGGGTAACTACGAGCAGTACTTC. The encoded protein is CASNIRDRGNYEQYF.

The chain is built from TRBV12-3 or TRBV12-4 and TRBJ1-4; D is possibly TRBD1 (5 bases). V was shortened by 5 bases and J by 5 bases, with 15 bases between the two germline ends. The CDR3 sequence is 15 residues long. This CDR3 reads CASSLRTGGNEKLFF. The CDR3 DNA is TGTGCCAGCAGTCTCCGGACTGGGGGGAATGAAAAACTGTTTTTT.

As concerns this clonotype: Compared with germline, one end of the junction differs, possibly owing to a read error. The chain employs TRBV12-5 and TRBJ2-5; D call uncertain. Germline V gene data show CDR1 as LGHNT and CDR2 as FRNRAP. This CDR3 comprises 16 residues. In DNA form, the CDR3 reads TGTGCTGGTGGTTTGGCCCCCCTAGATAACACGGAGACCCAGTACTTC. Translating it yields CAGGLAPLDNTETQYF. Using reference TRBV12-5 and TRBJ2-5 for the parts outside the CDR3, the full variable domain is DARVTQTPRHKVTEMGQEVTMRCQPILGHNTVFWYRQTMMQGLELLAYFRNRAPLDDSGMPKDRFSAEMPDATLATLKIQPSEPRDSAVYFCAGGLAPLDNTETQYFGPGTRLLVL.

The rearrangement links TRBV11-2 to TRBJ1-6; D might be TRBD1 (6 bases). The CDR3 sequence is 15 residues long. The germline V gene encodes CDR1 SGHAT and CDR2 FQNNGV. V shed 5 bases and J shed 6 bases, with 14 bases lying between them. CDR3 sequence: CASSRPGVGNSPLHF. The CDR3 DNA follows: TGTGCCAGCAGCCGACCAGGGGTGGGTAATTCACCCCTCCACTTT.

V is TRBV12-5 and J is TRBJ2-1; a possible D gene is TRBD2 (5 bases). Trimming took off 4 bases at V and 6 bases at J, with 28 bases between the two ends. The length of the CDR3 is 19 residues. Germline-derived CDR1 and CDR2 are LGHNT and FRNRAP. The CDR3 loop is CASGSPIREALGRTNEQFF. In DNA form, the CDR3 reads TGTGCTAGTGGTTCGCCAATCCGGGAAGCTTTAGGGCGAACCAATGAGCAGTTCTTC.

This clonotype was counted ten times or more. The chain uses TRBV2 and TRBJ1-2, with TRBD1 matching over 7 bases. Germline loops: CDR1 SNHLY, CDR2 FYNNEI. V was pared by 6 bases and J by 4 bases, with 5 bases of the junction left unmatched. This CDR3 has 13 residues. CDR3 sequence: CASSIRDSYGYTF. DNA for the CDR3: TGTGCCAGCAGCATCCGGGACAGCTATGGCTACACCTTC.

This clonotype was counted many times. The V call is TRBV20-1, the J call TRBJ2-5; 10 bases match TRBD2. In germline, CDR1 is DFQATT, CDR2 SNEGSKA (reference sequence). V lost 6 bases to trimming and J lost 4 bases; unmatched junction nucleotides: 8. The CDR3 is 14 amino acids. CDR3 bases: TGCAGTGCCCGGGGGGCTAGCGGGGGAGAGACCCAGTACTTC. Translated: CSARGASGGETQYF.

On this clonotype itself: This likely traces to a read error, being one base from a far larger clone. The V and J genes are TRBV6-5 and TRBJ1-1, with D hard to call. This CDR3 is built from 13 residues. Per germline, CDR1 MNHEY and CDR2 SVGAGI. Trimming removed 0 bases from V and 4 bases from J, with 6 bases in between. Here the CDR3 reads CASSYSTSTEAFF. CDR3 DNA: TGTGCCAGCAGTTACTCGACGAGCACTGAAGCTTTCTTT.

This clonotype was seen many times. Since a much larger clone is just one base distant, this may be a read error. This rearrangement joins TRBV6-1 to TRBJ1-1, with a possible D match to TRBD1 (5 bases). This CDR3 is built from 13 residues. Per germline, CDR1 MNHNS and CDR2 SASEGT. Trimming stripped 6 bases from V and 0 bases from J, with 8 bases between. The chain's CDR3 is CASSGGVNTEAFF. DNA for the CDR3: TGTGCCAGCAGCGGAGGGGTGAACACTGAAGCTTTCTTT.

The sample holds a few counts of this clonotype. The rearrangement joins TRBV5-5 to TRBJ2-7; possible D gene TRBD1, 6 bases. Trimming stripped 3 bases from V and 4 bases from J, with 20 bases between. The CDR3 is 16 amino acids. In germline, CDR1 is SGHKS, CDR2 YYEKEE (reference sequence). For the CDR3, the DNA is TGTGCCAGCAGCTCCCCAACGGCAGGGGAAGGGTACGAGCAGTACTTC. It yields the protein CASSSPTAGEGYEQYF.

The CDR3 DNA reads TGTGCCAGCAGCGCCGGATTGCCGGGCCCTTCCCCAAACACTGAAGCTTTCTTT. It codes for CASSAGLPGPSPNTEAFF. The chain links TRBV9 to TRBJ1-1; D is undetermined. V dropped 3 bases and J dropped 2 bases, with 23 bases sitting between them. The CDR3 spans 18 residues. Germline CDR1 and CDR2: SGDLS and YYNGEE.

The chain combines TRBV3-1 with TRBJ1-6; TRBD1 agrees at 10 bases. CDR1 LGHDT and CDR2 YNNKEL come from the germline V gene (reference sequence). The CDR3 contains 14 residues. V gave up 5 bases and J gave up 12 bases; unmatched junction bases: 7. The DNA for the CDR3 is TGTGCCAGCAGCGGGGGGACAGGGGTGAGACCCCTCCACTTT. The encoded protein is CASSGGTGVRPLHF.

The genes are TRBV11-3 and TRBJ2-7; the D is unclear. The V gene's germline CDR1 is SGHNT and CDR2 YENEEA. V lost 4 bases, J lost 5 bases, and 12 bases lay in between. The CDR3 has 13 amino acids. CDR3 sequence reads: CASSSSDPNEQYF. As DNA, the CDR3 is TGTGCCAGCAGCTCCTCGGACCCCAACGAGCAGTACTTC.

The V and J genes are TRBV29-1 and TRBJ1-4; D gene unclear. The V and J ends lost 7 bases and 7 bases respectively, with 10 bases between them. The length of the CDR3 is 11 residues. Per the germline V gene, CDR1 is SQVTM and CDR2 is ANQGSEA. CDR3 region: CSGGFGEKLFF. CDR3 DNA: TGCAGCGGGGGATTCGGTGAAAAACTGTTTTTT.

This chain connects TRBV7-2 to TRBJ2-5; a weak D match, TRBD1 (6 bases). The CDR3 is 15 residues long. The V end was cut by 6 bases, the J end by 1 base, with 15 bases between. Germline V gives CDR1 SGHTA, CDR2 FQGNSA. The DNA for the CDR3 is TGTGCCAGCAGGATCACAGGGTTTGGCCAAGAGACCCAGTACTTC. Translated: CASRITGFGQETQYF.

The chain carries TRBV20-1 and TRBJ2-2, with 12 bases that match TRBD1. The V segment lost 4 bases and the J segment 5 bases; nucleotides outside the gene matches: 5. This CDR3 is 15 amino acids long. Looked up from germline, CDR1 is DFQATT and CDR2 is SNEGSKA (reference sequence). CDR3 loop: CSATGQGAGTGELFF. DNA of the CDR3: TGCAGTGCTACGGGACAGGGGGCGGGAACCGGGGAGCTGTTTTTT.

In this sample, this clonotype turned up once. This chain joins TRBV29-1 and TRBJ1-2, with 8 bases fitting TRBD1. V was clipped by 4 bases and J by 2 bases; unmatched bases: 9. The V gene's germline CDR1 is SQVTM and CDR2 ANQGSEA. The CDR3 runs 15 residues. CDR3 DNA: TGCAGCGTTGGCCGCGCCCGGACAGGGAACTATGGCTACACCTTC. It is translated as CSVGRARTGNYGYTF. The variable domain in full, with the rest retrieved from reference TRBV29-1 and TRBJ1-2, is SAVISQKPSRDICQRGTSLTIQCQVDSQVTMMFWYRQQPGQSLTLIATANQGSEATYESGFVIDKFPISRPNLTFSTLTVSNMSPEDSSIYLCSVGRARTGNYGYTFGSGTRLTVV.

The rearrangement uses TRBV7-2 and TRBJ1-2; D is unresolved. The germline V gene has CDR1 SGHTA and CDR2 FQGNSA. The CDR3 runs to 14 residues. V was cut by 1 base and J by 4 bases, with 10 bases left in between. The CDR3 loop is CASSLVGRGYGYTF. For the CDR3, the DNA is TGTGCCAGCAGCTTAGTGGGCAGAGGCTATGGCTACACCTTC.

The chain recombines TRBV20-1 with TRBJ1-2, with D hard to call. Trimming cost V 3 bases and J 8 bases, with 19 bases left between them. Germline CDR1 and CDR2: DFQATT and SNEGSKA (reference sequence). This CDR3 has 14 residues. CDR3 nucleotide sequence: TGCAGTGCTAGTGACCCAATACCGCAAGAGGGCTACACCTTC. Its translation: CSASDPIPQEGYTF.

This clonotype was counted many times. The chain is built from TRBV12-3 or TRBV12-4 and TRBJ1-6; no reliable D call. V lost 5 bases and J lost 8, with 16 bases in between. This CDR3 comprises 15 residues. The CDR3 loop is CASSPFIHSDSPLHF. DNA of the CDR3: TGTGCCAGCAGTCCCTTCATTCACTCGGATTCACCCCTCCACTTT.

This clonotype was counted only a few times. The V call is TRBV27, the J call TRBJ1-5, with D possibly matching TRBD1 (6 bases). Trimming removed 6 bases from V and 2 bases from J, with 20 bases in between. Germline-derived CDR1 and CDR2 are MNHEY and SMNVEV (reference sequence). The CDR3 is 17 amino acids. In nucleotides, the CDR3 is TGTGCCAGCAGACGGAGCACAGGGACTGAGGGCAATCAGCCCCAGCATTTT. Its protein product is CASRRSTGTEGNQPQHF.

This clonotype was observed a handful of times. This chain joins TRBV30 and TRBJ2-5; no definite D call. Germline values: CDR1 GTSNPN, CDR2 SVGIG (reference sequence). V was clipped by 8 bases and J by 5 bases, with 12 bases between them. The CDR3 consists of 11 residues. The CDR3 loop reads CARKVLETQYF. In nucleotides, the CDR3 is TGTGCCCGGAAGGTCCTTGAGACCCAGTACTTC.